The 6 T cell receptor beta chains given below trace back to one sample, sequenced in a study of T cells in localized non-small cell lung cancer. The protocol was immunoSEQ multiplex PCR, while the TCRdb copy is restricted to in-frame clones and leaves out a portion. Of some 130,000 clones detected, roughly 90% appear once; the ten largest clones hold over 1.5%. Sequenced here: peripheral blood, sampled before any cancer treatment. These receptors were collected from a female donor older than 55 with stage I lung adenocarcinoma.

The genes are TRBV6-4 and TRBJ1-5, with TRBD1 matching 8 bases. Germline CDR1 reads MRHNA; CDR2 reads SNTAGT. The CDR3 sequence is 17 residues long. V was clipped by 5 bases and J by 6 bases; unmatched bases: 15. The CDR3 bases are TGTGCCAGCAGTTTTTCCCGCGGACAGGGAGGTAGTCAGCCCCAGCATTTT. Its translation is CASSFSRGQGGSQPQHF.

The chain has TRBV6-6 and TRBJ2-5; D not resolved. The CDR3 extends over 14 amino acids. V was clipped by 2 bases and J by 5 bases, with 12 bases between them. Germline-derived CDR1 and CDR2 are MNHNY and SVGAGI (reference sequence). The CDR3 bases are TGTGCCAGCAGTTACGCACAGTTCAGCGAGACCCAGTACTTC. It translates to CASSYAQFSETQYF.

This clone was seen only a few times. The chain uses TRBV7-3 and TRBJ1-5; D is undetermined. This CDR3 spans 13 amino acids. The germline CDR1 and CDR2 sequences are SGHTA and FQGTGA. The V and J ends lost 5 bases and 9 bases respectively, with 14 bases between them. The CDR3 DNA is TGTGCCAGCAGCCTTGACGGCTCTGGGCCCCAGCATTTT. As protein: CASSLDGSGPQHF.

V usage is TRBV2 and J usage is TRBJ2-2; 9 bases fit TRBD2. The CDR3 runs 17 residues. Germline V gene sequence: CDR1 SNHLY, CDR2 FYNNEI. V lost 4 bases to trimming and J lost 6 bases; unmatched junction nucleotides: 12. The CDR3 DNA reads TGTGCCAGCAGTGCTACCCTCAGGCTAGCGGGATCCGGGGAGCTGTTTTTT. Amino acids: CASSATLRLAGSGELFF.

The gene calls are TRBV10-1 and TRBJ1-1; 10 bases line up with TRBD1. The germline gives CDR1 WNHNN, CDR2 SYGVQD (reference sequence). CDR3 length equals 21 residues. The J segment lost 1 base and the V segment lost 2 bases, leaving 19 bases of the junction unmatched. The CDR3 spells CASSERRTGGGTAGRNTEAFF. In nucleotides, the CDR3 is TGCGCCAGCAGTGAGCGACGGACAGGGGGAGGAACCGCGGGCCGGAACACTGAAGCTTTCTTT.

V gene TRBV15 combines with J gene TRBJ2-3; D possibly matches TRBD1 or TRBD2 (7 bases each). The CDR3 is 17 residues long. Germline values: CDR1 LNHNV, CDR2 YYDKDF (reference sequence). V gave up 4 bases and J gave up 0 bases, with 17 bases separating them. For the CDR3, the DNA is TGTGCCACCAGCATTCCCCAGGGGGGGTCTAGCACAGATACGCAGTATTTT. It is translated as CATSIPQGGSSTDTQYF.